Shown below are 5 T cell receptor beta chains from a single sample sequenced in a study of identical twins. TCRdb independently ran MiXCR on the 5' RACE reads; one entry per CDR3 protein. Seen here are about 240,000 distinct CDR3 sequences, roughly 12% observed once, and the top ten hold about 4.1%. These data also formed part of another study, on yellow fever vaccine responses in identical twins.

Sequencing was done on a sample of memory (CD45RO+) T cells sorted from blood. The origin of the receptors is a woman under 30 in good health.

V usage is TRBV7-2 and J usage is TRBJ2-7; D unclear. V was cut by 1 base and J by 2 bases, with 9 bases left in between. CDR1 is SGHTA, CDR2 FQGNSA, per germline. This CDR3 region has 14 residues. CDR3 sequence (DNA): TGTGCCAGCAGCTTAGTGGGCAAAACCTACGAGCAGTACTTC. This translates into CASSLVGKTYEQYF.

This chain joins TRBV6-5 and TRBJ2-4, with TRBD1 matching over 10 bases. Trimming cost V 2 bases and J 6 bases; bases outside gene matches: 4. Germline V gene data show CDR1 as MNHEY and CDR2 as SVGAGI. The CDR3 covers 15 residues. The CDR3 is CASSYDRGPGNIQYF. CDR3 bases: TGTGCCAGCAGTTACGACAGGGGGCCCGGAAACATTCAGTACTTC.

The genes are TRBV4-3 and TRBJ2-3; D unresolved. The CDR3 is 17 residues long. Trimming removed 0 bases at V and 5 bases at J, with 18 bases between. Germline CDR1 LGHNA, CDR2 YSLEER. CDR3 sequence (DNA): TGCGCCAGCAGCCAAGACGGCGCCCCTAGGAGCCAAGATACGCAGTATTTT. Translated, it gives CASSQDGAPRSQDTQYF.

In its sample, this clonotype was seen many times. The chain couples TRBV20-1 to TRBJ1-1; D is uncertain. Per germline, CDR1 DFQATT and CDR2 SNEGSKA (reference sequence). The CDR3 consists of 12 residues. V lost 5 bases and J 0 bases, leaving 7 bases between the germline ends. The CDR3 here is CSASLMNTEAFF. CDR3 in DNA: TGCAGTGCTTCACTCATGAACACTGAAGCTTTCTTT.

This clonotype was observed many times. This rearrangement joins TRBV6-5 to TRBJ2-5; 9 nucleotides line up with TRBD2. There are 15 residues in the CDR3. Trimming removed 2 bases from V and 3 bases from J; junction bases left unmatched: 4. Germline V gene lookup returns CDR1 MNHEY and CDR2 SVGAGI. The CDR3 region has the DNA TGTGCCAGCAGTTACAAGGGGACTAGCAAAGAGACCCAGTACTTC. Residues: CASSYKGTSKETQYF.